The TCR beta chain under discussion was sequenced for a study of blood T cell repertoires in COVID-19 (dated by TCRdb to about 2020). Turning to the overall study: Samples covering the acute and convalescent phases of COVID-19 were provided by collaborators in the United States, Italy and Spain. The material from the prospective study consisted of cDNA or gDNA derived from T cells, B-cell-depleted T cells, or PBMCs. Subjects who had been exposed to COVID-19, were actively infected with it, or had recovered from it provided the deeply sampled blood TCRbeta repertoires that made up the dataset. The repertoires were released in a freely available public database meant as a resource for research on the immune response to SARS-CoV-2. The samples were drawn from the first 160 participants of the ongoing ImmuneRACE study and from 950 to 1,500 subjects provided by 6 global collaborators. Nearly every sample came with metadata listing a de-identified subject ID, COVID-19 status, age in years and sex. HLA class I and class II types, where available, came from metadata supplied by the sample provider rather than from assay-based typing. General findings and caveats noted by the study authors: How much clinical and demographic metadata was included differed by source and by participant, and the metadata was provided uncurated.

Enrolling through a virtual design, the prospective study's participants ranged in age from roughly 18 to 89 years and lived across some 22 United States geographic areas. Cohort assignment in the prospective study relied on participant-reported clinical history from a screening survey and a study questionnaire. Mobile phlebotomists in the prospective study collected whole blood, serum and a nasopharyngeal or oropharyngeal swab from every participant. Prospective study participants could optionally give additional blood draws and questionnaires over an approximately two-month period. Blood samples from the prospective study were shipped frozen or at room temperature prior to DNA extraction. Note on this clone: The antigen it binds to is not known. No quality values exist for individual bases; no much larger clone is one base distant.

TCRbeta CDR3 regions were amplified from genomic DNA using the immunoSEQ Assay, a bias-controlled multiplex PCR. The authors' pipeline ran thus. Within the assay, amplification of reference gene primers was used to estimate how many nucleated cells each sample contained. To quantify the absolute abundance of each unique TCRbeta CDR3 rearrangement, sequence reads were collapsed and filtered. For each sample, productive Simpson clonality was calculated as the square root of Simpson's diversity index over productive rearrangements. In its TCRdb copy, this immuneACCESS table keeps in-frame sequences only and misses some clones. Where compared with another copy, unresolved V genes explain less than half of these, and the others have no known cause. That table gives V, J and clone size, and the DNA gave D and trimming. For this sample there are around 280,000 clones; roughly 89% appear just once. The top ten constitute around 1.7% of the sample.

Ends trimmed: V by 5 bases, J by 6 bases; bases unmatched to a gene: 4. CDR1 and CDR2, looked up from the germline V gene (reference sequence), are LGHDT and YNNKEL. Inclusive of the bounding cysteine and phenylalanine, the CDR3 is 14 residues long. Only the CDR3 region is kept as DNA, spanning 42 bases read in frame from base 1. The sequence was collected from a woman aged 18-29 years with acute COVID-19. The rearrangement joined TRBV3-1 (or the pseudogene TRBV3-2) to TRBJ1-4; 9 central bases correspond to TRBD1. The source material was PBMCs or T cells enriched from blood (not recorded which). At the DNA level, the sequence is TGTGCCAGCAGCAACCGGGACAGGGATGAAAAACTGTTTTTT. Its translation is CASSNRDRDEKLFF.